The present T cell receptor (beta chain) was sequenced within a study of T cells in localized non-small cell lung cancer. Study-level points and caveats: Adjacent lung tissue had a median around 50 of the top 100 clones found in the tumor. Sequencing was limited to one tumor region, leaving the possibility of heterogeneity open. Peak T cell clonality was found in uninvolved adjacent lung, exceeding tumor.

This clone turned up a few times. Its matching antigen is unknown. Data came from immunoSEQ multiplex PCR; TCRdb stores just in-frame clones and leaves some out. Of 72,000 or so clones listed, 80% to 90% were seen once; the top ten hold approximately 13%. CDR1 and CDR2 (germline): KGHSH, LQKENI. V lost 3 bases to trimming and J lost 0 bases, with 6 bases between them. The CDR3 contains 15 residues. The V gene is TRBV18, the J gene TRBJ1-6, with D hard to call. The starting material was peripheral blood, obtained before any cancer treatment. The source of this sequence is a female donor of 60 years or more with stage I lung adenocarcinoma. CDR3 sequence reads: CASSPPSSYNSPLHF. The CDR3 DNA follows: TGTGCCAGCTCACCCCCGAGCTCCTATAATTCACCCCTCCACTTT.